Each of the 23 T cell receptor beta chains below was sequenced from the same sample in a study of T cell responses to AZD1222 COVID-19 vaccine. Produced via immunoSEQ multiplex PCR; TCRdb's table is partial and in-frame only. Seen here are approximately 150,000 clones, approximately 88% observed once, and the top ten hold about 4.9%. Sequencing was performed on peripheral blood, taken 28 days after the second dose of the MenACWY control vaccine. These receptors came from an adult who received the MenACWY meningococcal vaccine as a control.

V gene TRBV7-2 combines with J gene TRBJ1-2; D might be TRBD1 (5 bases). Per germline, CDR1 SGHTA and CDR2 FQGNSA. The length of the CDR3 is 15 residues. V was clipped by 1 base and J by 4 bases, with 13 bases between them. CDR3 in amino acids: CASSLEATALYGYTF. The CDR3 DNA follows: TGTGCCAGCAGCTTAGAAGCGACAGCCCTCTATGGCTACACCTTC.

The CDR3 DNA is TGTGCCAGCAGCTCCGGGTCGGCCACCGGGGAGCTGTTTTTT. Its translation: CASSSGSATGELFF. The rearrangement uses TRBV7-9 and TRBJ2-2; no clear D. Germline assignment: CDR1 SEHNR and CDR2 FQNEAQ (reference sequence). The CDR3 loop spans 14 amino acids. V lost 4 bases to trimming and J lost 4 bases, with 10 bases between them. Full variable domain (missing parts from reference TRBV7-9 and TRBJ2-2): DTGVSQNPRHKITKRGQNVTFRCDPISEHNRLYWYRQTLGQGPEFLTYFQNEAQLEKSRLLSDRFSAERPKGSFSTLEIQRTEQGDSAMYLCASSSGSATGELFFGEGSRLTVL.

V and J are TRBV10-3 and TRBJ2-7, with 8 bases lining up with TRBD1. Germline loops: CDR1 ENHRY, CDR2 SYGVKD. CDR3 length equals 14 residues. Trimming at V came to 6 bases and at J to 2 bases, leaving 6 bases not matched to a gene. CDR3 region: CAISPMDRAYEQYF. CDR3 coding DNA: TGTGCCATCAGCCCAATGGACAGGGCCTACGAGCAGTACTTC.

The CDR3 nucleotides read TGTGCCAGCAGCTCTGGGACTAGCGGGAGACCCTACGAGCAGTACTTC. Encoded protein: CASSSGTSGRPYEQYF. The J gene is TRBJ2-7, the V gene TRBV5-4; 14 bases match TRBD2. Germline values: CDR1 SGHNT, CDR2 YYREEE (reference sequence). The CDR3 covers 16 residues. J gave up 2 bases and V 3 bases, and 4 bases lay outside the gene matches.

The V call is TRBV6-5, the J call TRBJ2-7; TRBD1 might be the D (6 bases). The germline V gene encodes CDR1 MNHEY and CDR2 SVGAGI. The CDR3 runs to 13 residues. Trimming stripped 6 bases from V and 4 bases from J, with 13 bases between. This CDR3 is CASSLGQNYEQYF. DNA of the CDR3: TGTGCCAGCAGCCTCGGACAGAATTACGAGCAGTACTTC.

The V and J genes are TRBV5-8 and TRBJ1-4, with D possibly TRBD1 on 6 matching bases. The V end was cut by 2 bases, the J end by 7 bases, with 12 bases between. The CDR3 is made up of 14 amino acids. Germline values: CDR1 SGHTS, CDR2 YDEGEE. The CDR3 nucleotides read TGTGCCAGCAGCTTTACAGGGAGGGGTGAAAAACTGTTTTTT. This gives the protein CASSFTGRGEKLFF.

V is TRBV4-1 and J is TRBJ2-2; tentatively, D is TRBD1 (6 bases). The CDR3 consists of 13 residues. Germline CDR1 MGHRA, CDR2 YSYEKL. V was cut by 4 bases and J by 6 bases, with 9 bases left in between. CDR3 coding DNA: TGCGCCAGCAGCCGGAACAGGGCCGGGGAGCTGTTTTTT. Translating gives CASSRNRAGELFF.

The V call is TRBV5-1, the J call TRBJ2-3; 10 bases are a match to TRBD2. V lost 0 bases, J lost 7 bases, and 8 bases stayed unmatched. Germline V CDR1 and CDR2: SGHRS, YFSETQ. The CDR3 spans 16 residues. The chain's CDR3 is CASSLGGLADSNTQYF. The CDR3 coding sequence is TGCGCCAGCAGCTTGGGTGGACTAGCGGATTCGAATACGCAGTATTTT.

The chain recombines TRBV3-1 (or the pseudogene TRBV3-2) with TRBJ1-1; 7 positions agree with TRBD1. Germline CDR1 is LGHDT and CDR2 is YNNKEL (reference sequence). The CDR3 has 14 residues. V shed 4 bases and J 5 bases; nucleotides not matched to a gene: 7. The DNA of the CDR3 is TGTGCCAGCAGCCCGACAGGGAGCGGGACTGAAGCTTTCTTT. Protein: CASSPTGSGTEAFF.

V usage is TRBV7-6 and J usage is TRBJ1-4; possible D gene TRBD1, 6 bases. In germline, CDR1 is SGHVS, CDR2 FNYEAQ. This CDR3 has 15 residues. Trimming pared 5 bases from V and 14 bases from J, leaving 24 bases between. The CDR3 DNA is TGTGCCAGCAGCCCAAAAGGGACACGAAGCGAACTGCTGTTTTTT. It codes for CASSPKGTRSELLFF.

The CDR3 nucleotides read TGTGCCAGCAGCCCGAATACAGGGGATCGTGGCAATCAGCCCCAGCATTTT. Its translation: CASSPNTGDRGNQPQHF. The J gene is TRBJ1-5, the V gene TRBV5-5, with 7 bases that match TRBD1. J lost 2 bases, V lost 4 bases, and 12 bases had no gene match. Germline V gene lookup returns CDR1 SGHKS and CDR2 YYEKEE (reference sequence). The CDR3 runs 17 residues.

The rearrangement joins TRBV28 to TRBJ2-6; the D gene could be TRBD1 or TRBD2 (5 bases each). Deletions cut 8 bases from V and 3 bases from J, with 17 bases between. The germline gives CDR1 MDHEN, CDR2 SYDVKM. The CDR3 loop spans 16 amino acids. The CDR3 spells CASGTGTSSGANVLTF. CDR3 in DNA: TGTGCCAGCGGGACGGGTACCTCGAGTGGGGCCAACGTCCTGACTTTC.

The chain couples TRBV6-1 to TRBJ1-3, with D maybe TRBD1 (5 bases). The ends were cut back, 4 bases at V and 3 bases at J, with 16 bases in the middle. CDR3 length: 16 amino acids. The germline CDR1 and CDR2 sequences are MNHNS and SASEGT. The CDR3, as DNA: TGTGCCAGCAGTGCGGGACTCTCGGCCGTTGGAAACACCATATATTTT. Translated: CASSAGLSAVGNTIYF.

This chain connects TRBV4-2 to TRBJ2-1, with D unresolved. This CDR3 has 15 amino acids. Deletions cut 6 bases from V and 6 bases from J, with 18 bases between. CDR1 and CDR2 from the germline V gene are LGHNA and YNFKEQ. The CDR3 sequence: CASRSRTGLRNEQFF. The CDR3 region has the DNA TGTGCCAGCAGGAGCAGGACGGGCCTGCGCAATGAGCAGTTCTTC.

The chain has TRBV11-2 and TRBJ1-6; TRBD1 matches 7 bases. V lost 0 bases and J lost 9; bases outside the gene matches: 5. Germline CDR1 SGHAT, CDR2 FQNNGV. The CDR3 sequence is 15 residues long. The CDR3 sequence: CASSLEGGRFSPLHF. The CDR3, as DNA: TGTGCCAGCAGCTTAGAAGGGGGCAGGTTTTCACCCCTCCACTTT.

The rearrangement joins TRBV7-9 to TRBJ1-2; no firm D call. Between the trimmed V and J ends, which lost 3 bases and 5 bases, there was a span of 13 bases. CDR3 length: 14 amino acids. Germline V gives CDR1 SEHNR, CDR2 FQNEAQ (reference sequence). CDR3 sequence: CASSFATDSYGYTF. CDR3 sequence (DNA): TGTGCCAGCAGCTTCGCGACGGATTCATATGGCTACACCTTC.

Regarding this clone: Other DNA sequences in the sample encode the same CDR3. The gene calls are TRBV7-9 and TRBJ2-1; D remains unclear. The CDR3 is 14 residues long. The V gene's germline CDR1 is SEHNR and CDR2 FQNEAQ (reference sequence). Trimming shortened V by 0 bases and J by 1 base, and 4 bases separated the two germline ends. The CDR3 here is CASSLAPSYNEQFF. The CDR3 DNA is TGTGCCAGCAGCTTAGCCCCATCCTACAATGAGCAGTTCTTC.

This chain joins TRBV7-3 and TRBJ1-1; D gene ambiguous. The CDR3 is made up of 13 amino acids. Deletions cut 2 bases from V and 7 bases from J, with 11 bases between. Germline lookup yields CDR1 SGHTA and CDR2 FQGTGA. Here the CDR3 DNA reads TGTGCCAGCAGCTTAGTGGCAGGCCATGAAGCTTTCTTT. Translated: CASSLVAGHEAFF.

This chain links TRBV18 with TRBJ2-7; 9 nucleotides align to TRBD1. CDR1 is KGHSH, CDR2 LQKENI, per germline. The V gene end was trimmed by 5 bases and the J gene end by 6 bases; junction bases not matched to a gene: 8. The CDR3 has 14 residues. CDR3 region: CASSSRGQGREQYF. CDR3 sequence (DNA): TGTGCCAGCTCATCACGGGGACAGGGCCGCGAGCAGTACTTC.

The V gene is TRBV6-5, the J gene TRBJ2-7; TRBD1 agrees at 8 bases. In germline, CDR1 is MNHEY, CDR2 SVGAGI. This CDR3 is 14 amino acids long. After removal of 5 bases from V and 1 base from J, the junction contained 4 bases not matched to a gene. The CDR3 sequence: CASSPGGVSYEQYF. The CDR3 nucleotides read TGTGCCAGCAGTCCAGGGGGCGTATCCTACGAGCAGTACTTC.

The genes are TRBV24-1 and TRBJ2-1, with 12 bases lining up with TRBD1. Germline V CDR1 and CDR2: KGHDR, SFDVKD. The CDR3 is made up of 15 amino acids. V trimming: 3 bases; J trimming: 9 bases; junction bases outside the gene matches: 5. CDR3: CATSDPGQGAREQFF. CDR3 coding DNA: TGTGCCACCAGTGATCCGGGACAGGGGGCGCGTGAGCAGTTCTTC.

The chain recombines TRBV7-8 with TRBJ1-1, with 7 nucleotides matching TRBD1. CDR3 length: 13 amino acids. CDR1 is SGHVS and CDR2 is FQNEAQ in the germline V gene. V shed 8 bases, J shed 3 bases, and the junction held 6 bases outside the gene matches. CDR3 nucleotide sequence: TGTGCCAGCCTGACAGGGTTGCACACTGAAGCTTTCTTT. Protein: CASLTGLHTEAFF.

V usage is TRBV24-1 and J usage is TRBJ1-5, with 10 bases lining up with TRBD1. The V and J ends lost 6 bases and 4 bases, in that order; junction bases with no gene match: 8. This CDR3 spans 16 amino acids. Germline V gene sequence: CDR1 KGHDR, CDR2 SFDVKD. The CDR3 DNA reads as TGTGCCACCAGTAACTCCCGGGACAGGGGAAATCAGCCCCAGCATTTT. Amino acid sequence: CATSNSRDRGNQPQHF.